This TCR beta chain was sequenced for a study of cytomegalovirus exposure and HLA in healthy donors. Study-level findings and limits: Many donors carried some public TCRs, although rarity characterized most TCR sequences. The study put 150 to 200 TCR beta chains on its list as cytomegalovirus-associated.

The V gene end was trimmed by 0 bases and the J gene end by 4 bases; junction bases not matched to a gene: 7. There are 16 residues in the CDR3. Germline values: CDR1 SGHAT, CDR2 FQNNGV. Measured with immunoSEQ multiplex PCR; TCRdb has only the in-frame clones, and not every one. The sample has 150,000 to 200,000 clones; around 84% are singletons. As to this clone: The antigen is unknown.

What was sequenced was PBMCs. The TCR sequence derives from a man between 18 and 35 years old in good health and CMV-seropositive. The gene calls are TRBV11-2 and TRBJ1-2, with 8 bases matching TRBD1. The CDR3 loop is CASSLDQGAGFYGYTF. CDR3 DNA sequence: TGTGCCAGCAGCTTAGACCAGGGGGCAGGTTTCTATGGCTACACCTTC.